This paragraph reports one T cell receptor beta chain. Antigen specificity is unknown. RNA transcripts gave rise to amplified TCR beta CDR3 regions. The primer set for the first-round RT-PCR of the TCR CDR3 was HTBI. TCRdb reprocessed the multiplex PCR reads via MiXCR and lists one record per CDR3 protein. The sample has 300,000 to 400,000 distinct CDR3 sequences, roughly 20% seen once. This record belongs to a study of T cells in Graves' hyperthyroidism and ophthalmopathy. Study conclusions and caveats: Most clonotypes expanded in the thyroid (above 0.001) were also present in blood.

Reasons for excluding patients were uncontrolled infection, other autoimmune disease, pregnancy or lactation. The receptor's source is a woman between 50 and 59 years old with Graves' hyperthyroidism. The sequencing input was blood.

CDR3 bases: TGTGCCACCGTAACCGGGACAGGGAGGAATGAAAAACTGTTTTTT. Translating gives CATVTGTGRNEKLFF. The genes are TRBV6-2 or TRBV6-3 and TRBJ1-4; 9 nucleotides align to TRBD1. V was clipped by 10 bases and J by 5 bases; unmatched bases: 11. This CDR3 has 15 residues. The V gene's germline CDR1 is MNHEY and CDR2 SVGEGT.